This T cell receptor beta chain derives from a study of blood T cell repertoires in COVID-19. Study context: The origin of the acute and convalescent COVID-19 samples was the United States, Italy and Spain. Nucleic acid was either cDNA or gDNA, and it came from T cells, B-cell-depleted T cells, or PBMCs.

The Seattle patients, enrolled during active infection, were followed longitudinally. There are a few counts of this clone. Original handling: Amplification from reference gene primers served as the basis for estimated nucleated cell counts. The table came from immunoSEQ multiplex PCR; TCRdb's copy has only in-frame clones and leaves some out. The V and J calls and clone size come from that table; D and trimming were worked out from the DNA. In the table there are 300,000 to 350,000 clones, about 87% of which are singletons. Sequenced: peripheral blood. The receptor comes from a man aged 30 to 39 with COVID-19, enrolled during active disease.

The chain's CDR3 is CSVRPTRGTRDTEAFF. For the CDR3, the DNA is TGCAGCGTTCGTCCAACCCGGGGTACGAGGGACACTGAAGCTTTCTTT. V gene TRBV29-1 combines with J gene TRBJ1-1, with D hard to call. The V and J ends lost 5 bases and 3 bases respectively, with 22 bases between them. CDR3 length equals 16 residues. CDR1 and CDR2 from the germline V gene are SQVTM and ANQGSEA.